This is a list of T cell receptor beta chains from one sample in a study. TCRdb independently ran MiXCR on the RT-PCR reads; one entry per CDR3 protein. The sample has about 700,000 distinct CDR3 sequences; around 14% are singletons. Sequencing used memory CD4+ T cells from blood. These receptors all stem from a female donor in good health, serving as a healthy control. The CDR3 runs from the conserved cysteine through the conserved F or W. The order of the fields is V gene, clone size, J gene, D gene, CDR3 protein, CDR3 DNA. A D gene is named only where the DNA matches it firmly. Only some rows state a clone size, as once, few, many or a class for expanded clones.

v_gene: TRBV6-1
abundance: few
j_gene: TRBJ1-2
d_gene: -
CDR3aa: CASSTQGFGGYTF
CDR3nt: TGTGCCAGCAGTACTCAGGGGTTCGGGGGCTACACCTTC

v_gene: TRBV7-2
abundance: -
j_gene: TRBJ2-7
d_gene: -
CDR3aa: CASSLMRVTEQYF
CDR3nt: TGTGCCAGCAGCTTAATGAGGGTTACAGAGCAGTACTTC

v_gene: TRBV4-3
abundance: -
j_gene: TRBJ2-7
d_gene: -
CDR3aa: CASSQVLGPYEQYF
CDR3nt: TGCGCCAGCAGCCAAGTTCTCGGTCCCTACGAGCAGTACTTC

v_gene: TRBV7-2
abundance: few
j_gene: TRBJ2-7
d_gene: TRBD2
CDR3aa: CASSYDTSGPYEQYF
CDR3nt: TGTGCCAGCAGCTATGATACTAGCGGACCCTACGAGCAGTACTTC

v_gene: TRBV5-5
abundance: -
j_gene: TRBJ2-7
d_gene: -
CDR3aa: CASSFSGKNYEQYF
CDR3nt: TGTGCCAGCAGCTTTTCCGGGAAGAACTACGAGCAGTACTTC

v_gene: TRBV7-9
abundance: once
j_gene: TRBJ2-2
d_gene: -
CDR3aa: CASSLVSLASHTGELFF
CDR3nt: TGTGCCAGCAGCTTAGTCTCGCTCGCCTCACATACCGGGGAGCTGTTTTTT

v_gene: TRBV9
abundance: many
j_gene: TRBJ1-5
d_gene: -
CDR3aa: CASSDSVHGNQPQHF
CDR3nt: TGTGCCAGCAGCGACTCAGTCCACGGCAATCAGCCCCAGCATTTT

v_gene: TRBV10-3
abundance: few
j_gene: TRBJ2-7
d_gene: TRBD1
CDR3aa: CAISESPGQGAYEQYF
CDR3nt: TGTGCCATCAGTGAGTCCCCGGGACAGGGCGCCTACGAGCAGTACTTC

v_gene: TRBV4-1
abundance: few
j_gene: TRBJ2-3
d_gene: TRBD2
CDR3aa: CASSQMGLADAGGTDTQYF
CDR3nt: TGCGCCAGCAGCCAAATGGGACTAGCGGACGCAGGGGGCACAGATACGCAGTATTTT

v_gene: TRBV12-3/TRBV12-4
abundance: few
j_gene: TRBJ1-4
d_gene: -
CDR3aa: CASSFLEEKLFF
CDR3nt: TGTGCCAGCAGTTTTCTGGAGGAAAAACTGTTTTTT

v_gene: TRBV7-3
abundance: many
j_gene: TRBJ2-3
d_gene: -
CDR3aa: CASSPGGGDTQYF
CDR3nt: TGTGCCAGCAGCCCCGGGGGTGGAGATACGCAGTATTTT

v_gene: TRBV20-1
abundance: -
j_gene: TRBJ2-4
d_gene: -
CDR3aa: CSARPSGPQYF
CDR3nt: TGCAGTGCTAGACCCTCCGGGCCACAGTACTTC

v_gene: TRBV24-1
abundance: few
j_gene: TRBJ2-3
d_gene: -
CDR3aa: CATSDRTGTDTQYF
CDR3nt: TGTGCCACCAGTGATCGGACTGGGACAGATACGCAGTATTTT

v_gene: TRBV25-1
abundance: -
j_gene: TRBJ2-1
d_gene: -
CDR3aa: CASSEELAYNEQFF
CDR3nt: TGTGCCAGCAGTGAAGAACTAGCTTACAATGAGCAGTTCTTC

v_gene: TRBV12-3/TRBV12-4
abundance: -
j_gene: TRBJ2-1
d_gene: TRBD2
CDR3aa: CASSLDFLLAGVYSYNEQFF
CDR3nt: TGTGCCAGCAGTTTAGATTTCCTACTAGCGGGAGTGTACTCCTACAATGAGCAGTTCTTC

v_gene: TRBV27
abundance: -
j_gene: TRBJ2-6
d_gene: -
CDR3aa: CASSLVFSASGANVLTF
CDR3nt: TGTGCCAGCAGTTTAGTTTTTTCAGCGTCTGGGGCCAACGTCCTGACTTTC

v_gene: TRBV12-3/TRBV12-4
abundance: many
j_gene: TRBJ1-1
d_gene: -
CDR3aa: CASSFHRGTEAFF
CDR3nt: TGTGCCAGCAGTTTTCATAGGGGCACTGAAGCTTTCTTT

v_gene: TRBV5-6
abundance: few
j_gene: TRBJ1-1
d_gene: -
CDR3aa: CASSLREATEAFF
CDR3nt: TGTGCCAGCAGCTTGAGGGAGGCCACTGAAGCTTTCTTT

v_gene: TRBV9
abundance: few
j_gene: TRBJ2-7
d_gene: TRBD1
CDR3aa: CASSVGGTGVHEQYF
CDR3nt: TGTGCCAGCAGCGTAGGGGGGACAGGGGTCCACGAGCAGTACTTC

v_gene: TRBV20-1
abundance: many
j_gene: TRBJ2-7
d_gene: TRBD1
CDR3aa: CSGRDPGQGSVQYF
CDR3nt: TGCAGTGGCCGGGACCCGGGACAGGGCTCGGTGCAGTACTTC